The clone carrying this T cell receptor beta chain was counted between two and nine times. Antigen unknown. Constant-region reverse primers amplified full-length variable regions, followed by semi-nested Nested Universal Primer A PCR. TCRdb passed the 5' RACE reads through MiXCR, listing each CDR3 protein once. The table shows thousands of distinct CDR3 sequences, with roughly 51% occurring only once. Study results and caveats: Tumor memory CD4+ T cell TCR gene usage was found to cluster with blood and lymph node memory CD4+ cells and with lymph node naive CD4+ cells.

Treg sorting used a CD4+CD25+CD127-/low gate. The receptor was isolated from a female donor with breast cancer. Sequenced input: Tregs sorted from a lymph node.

In nucleotides, the CDR3 is TGTGCCAGCAGTTCGACAGGGGCGCGGGAAAAACTGTTTTTT. It codes for CASSSTGAREKLFF. This rearrangement joins TRBV6-6 to TRBJ1-4, with TRBD1 identical over 8 bases. V lost 4 bases, J lost 8 bases, and 6 bases stayed unmatched. The CDR3 has 14 residues. Germline V CDR1 and CDR2: MNHNY, SVGAGI (reference sequence).